A selection of T cell receptor beta chains follows, all from one sample in a study of T cells in Graves' hyperthyroidism and ophthalmopathy. TCRdb recomputed calls from the multiplex PCR reads with MiXCR, one row per CDR3 protein. The sample comprises about 580,000 distinct CDR3 sequences, about 45% of which are singletons, and 7.5% to 8.5% rests with the top ten. The sample comprised peripheral blood or thyroid tissue (not recorded which). All receptors derive from a woman younger than 30 with Graves' hyperthyroidism. CDR3s include the opening cysteine and the closing phenylalanine or tryptophan. The D gene is left open where the match is weak. For some rows the clone size is stated as once, few or many, or as a class when expanded; others skip it.

abundance	d_gene	v_gene	j_gene	CDR3nt	CDR3aa
many	TRBD1	TRBV6-5	TRBJ1-5	TGTGCCAGCAGTCCTCGACAGGGGGTTAATCAGCCCCAGCATTTT	CASSPRQGVNQPQHF
many	.	TRBV2	TRBJ2-6	TGTGCCAGCAGTGGGGTGGGCTCTGGGGCCAACGTCCTGACTTTC	CASSGVGSGANVLTF
few	.	TRBV24-1	TRBJ1-2	TGTGCCACCAGTGACCACACAAATCAGAACTATGGCTACACCTTC	CATSDHTNQNYGYTF
many	TRBD1	TRBV7-9	TRBJ1-4	TGTGCCAGCAGCTTGCCCAGGGGGATTGCTAATGAAAAACTGTTTTTT	CASSLPRGIANEKLFF
.	TRBD2	TRBV7-2	TRBJ2-7	TGCGCCAGCAGCCCTAGCGGGAGGGGAGCAGACACCGGGGAGCAGTACTTC	CASSPSGRGADTGEQYF
few	.	TRBV14	TRBJ2-2	TGTGCCAGCAGCCACGATCCGAACACCGGGGAGCTGTTTTTT	CASSHDPNTGELFF
many	.	TRBV6-2/TRBV6-3	TRBJ2-7	TGTGCCAGCAGTCTTGGCCCCCGGGGCTACGAGCAGTACTTC	CASSLGPRGYEQYF
.	.	TRBV12-3/TRBV12-4	TRBJ2-5	TGTGCCAGCAGTTTCCCCCGGGCAGAGACCCAGTACTTC	CASSFPRAETQYF
many	.	TRBV5-1	TRBJ1-2	TGCGCCAGCAGATCCAACAGGGATCCGAACTATGGCTACACCTTC	CASRSNRDPNYGYTF
few	.	TRBV14	TRBJ2-2	TGTGCCAGCAGCTTCATAGGGGGAACCGGGGAGCTGTTTTTT	CASSFIGGTGELFF
.	TRBD1	TRBV20-1	TRBJ1-2	TGCAGTGCTAGCGGAGGACAGGGGAGGACGAACTATGGCTACACCTTC	CSASGGQGRTNYGYTF
.	.	TRBV11-2	TRBJ2-1	TGTGCCAGCAGCTTCGGGACTCTTAGGGGCAATGAGCAGTTCTTC	CASSFGTLRGNEQFF
many	.	TRBV7-8	TRBJ1-6	TGTGCCAGCAGCTCTTCCGTCCGGAATTCACCCCTCCACTTT	CASSSSVRNSPLHF
many	.	TRBV4-3	TRBJ1-2	TGCGCCAGCAGCCAAGCCTCCTCGGGGCTCAATGGCTACACCTTC	CASSQASSGLNGYTF
many	TRBD2	TRBV29-1	TRBJ2-2	TGCAGCGTTGAAGATCGTCGAGCGGGAACGAACACCGGGGAGCTGTTTTTT	CSVEDRRAGTNTGELFF
.	.	TRBV15	TRBJ2-7	TGTGCCACCAGCAGAGGGACTCGCTCGCTCGAGCAGTACTTC	CATSRGTRSLEQYF
few	TRBD1	TRBV6-2/TRBV6-3	TRBJ2-7	TGTGCCAGCAGTTGGGGAAGACAGGGCGACTACGAGCAGTACTTC	CASSWGRQGDYEQYF
few	TRBD2	TRBV24-1	TRBJ2-5	TGTGCCACCAGTGACCCCAGTCGCGGGAGAGGTGAGACCCAGTACTTC	CATSDPSRGRGETQYF
many	TRBD1	TRBV5-8	TRBJ1-2	TGTGCCACCGGGCGGGGACAGGACCACTATGGCTACACCTTC	CATGRGQDHYGYTF
few	TRBD1	TRBV4-2	TRBJ1-1	TGTGCCAGCAGCCCACGAAGATCCCCAGGGGGAGGAGACACTGAAGCTTTCTTT	CASSPRRSPGGGDTEAFF
.	.	TRBV7-2	TRBJ2-5	TGTGCCAGCAGCCGCGTCCTGGGGGTGCAAGAGACCCAGTACTTC	CASSRVLGVQETQYF
many	.	TRBV2	TRBJ2-2	TGTGCCAGCAGTGTCAACGGACCAAACACCGGGGAGCTGTTTTTT	CASSVNGPNTGELFF
few	.	TRBV30	TRBJ2-7	TGTGCCTGGGGTAAGACAGGCAGCTCCTACGAGCAGTACTTC	CAWGKTGSSYEQYF
few	.	TRBV2	TRBJ2-1	TGTGCCAGCAGTGAAGCAGGGGTAGATGAGCAGTTCTTC	CASSEAGVDEQFF
few	TRBD2	TRBV24-1	TRBJ2-1	TGTGCCACCAGTGACACTCCGGGACTAGCCCTCAATGAGCAGTTCTTC	CATSDTPGLALNEQFF
.	.	TRBV29-1	TRBJ1-2	TGCAGCGTTGGGGGGCCAGTCTATGGCTACACCTTC	CSVGGPVYGYTF